One sample yielded the 17 T cell receptor beta chains listed below, sequenced in a study of cytomegalovirus exposure and HLA in healthy donors (dated 2017 in TCRdb). The library was built by means of the immunoSEQ multiplex PCR assay. The multiplex PCR relied on a mix of 60 forward primers for TCR Vbeta segments and 13 reverse primers for TCR Jbeta segments. TCRdb stores this immuneACCESS table with in-frame sequences only. Part of the clones is absent; in the studies checked, under half of the shortfall reflects unresolved V genes, and no reason is known for the rest. In all, the sample holds 100,000 to 150,000 clones, and over 70% of those were seen once. In total, the top ten clones hold about 2.4% of the sample. The source material was PBMCs. The origin of the receptors is a woman aged 60-75 years in good health and CMV-seropositive.

The CDR3 bases are TGTGCCAGCAGCCTTCGGTTCAGCTACACCTTC. Protein sequence: CASSLRFSYTF. The chain uses TRBV7-9 and TRBJ1-2, with D unclear. The V gene lost 5 bases and the J gene lost 9 bases, with 10 bases spanning the gap. CDR1 is SEHNR and CDR2 is FQNEAQ in the germline V gene (reference sequence). This CDR3 has 11 amino acids.

J is TRBJ2-3 and V is TRBV9, with D perhaps TRBD2 (7 bases). Trimming stripped 5 bases from V and 6 bases from J, with 16 bases between. This CDR3 contains 14 residues. Germline V gene data show CDR1 as SGDLS and CDR2 as YYNGEE. The CDR3 loop is CASSMGGPWDTQYF. As DNA, the CDR3 is TGTGCCAGCAGTATGGGGGGGCCCTGGGATACGCAGTATTTT.

The chain uses TRBV5-1 and TRBJ2-5; 10 bases fit TRBD2. CDR1 is SGHRS, CDR2 YFSETQ, per germline. This CDR3 comprises 16 residues. Trimming cost V 4 bases and J 1 base; bases outside gene matches: 7. The CDR3 DNA sequence: TGCGCCAGCAGCGCCCCACTAGCGGGGCTCCAAGAGACCCAGTACTTC. It encodes CASSAPLAGLQETQYF.

This clone was seen a handful of times. V and J are TRBV29-1 and TRBJ2-7, with D perhaps matching TRBD1 (5 bases). Germline assignment: CDR1 SQVTM and CDR2 ANQGSEA. Trimming removed 3 bases at V and 5 bases at J, with 14 bases between. CDR3 length equals 13 residues. The CDR3 loop is CSVEDDSPNEQYF. The CDR3 DNA sequence: TGCAGCGTTGAGGATGACAGTCCTAACGAGCAGTACTTC.

The chain uses TRBV5-1 and TRBJ2-1, with 7 bases identical to TRBD1. V gave up 2 bases and J gave up 5 bases; unmatched junction bases: 7. The CDR3 totals 15 residues. Per the germline V gene, CDR1 is SGHRS and CDR2 is YFSETQ. CDR3 DNA sequence: TGCGCCAGCAGCTTTGGAACAGGGGATAACAATGAGCAGTTCTTC. Translating gives CASSFGTGDNNEQFF.

The rearrangement uses TRBV19 and TRBJ1-4; D perhaps matches TRBD1 (5 bases). Germline CDR1 is LNHDA and CDR2 is SQIVND (reference sequence). CDR3 length: 14 residues. V shed 6 bases and J shed 0 bases, with 8 bases lying between them. Here the CDR3 DNA reads TGTGCCAGTAGGGGGGGTGCAACTAATGAAAAACTGTTTTTT. This codes for CASRGGATNEKLFF.

In regard to this clone: The identical CDR3 is also encoded by other nucleotide sequences in the sample. The chain combines TRBV20-1 with TRBJ1-1; unclear D gene. Germline lookup yields CDR1 DFQATT and CDR2 SNEGSKA (reference sequence). The ends were cut back, 5 bases at V and 3 bases at J, with 7 bases in the middle. The CDR3 has 11 amino acids. CDR3 amino acids: CSAPRDTEAFF. CDR3 sequence (DNA): TGCAGTGCTCCGCGAGACACTGAAGCTTTCTTT.

This clone appeared once. This sequence joins TRBV9 and TRBJ1-2; 9 bases agree with TRBD1. Losses at the gene ends were 2 bases for V and 6 bases for J; bases not matched to a gene: 5. The CDR3 is made up of 14 amino acids. Germline-derived CDR1 and CDR2 are SGDLS and YYNGEE. The CDR3 loop reads CASSVTGGYDGYTF. CDR3 bases: TGTGCCAGCAGCGTGACAGGGGGTTATGATGGCTACACCTTC.

The V gene is TRBV19, the J gene TRBJ1-1; the D gene is possibly TRBD1 (5 bases). The CDR3 has 16 residues. V lost 5 bases and J 4 bases, leaving 20 bases between the germline ends. Per the germline V gene, CDR1 is LNHDA and CDR2 is SQIVND (reference sequence). CDR3 in DNA: TGTGCCAGTAGTGCTCCCAGCGGGGGGGTCGGCACTGAAGCTTTCTTT. It encodes CASSAPSGGVGTEAFF.

This sequence joins TRBV6-6 and TRBJ2-7, with TRBD1 matching 9 bases. The length of the CDR3 is 15 residues. CDR1 and CDR2 from the germline V gene are MNHNY and SVGAGI (reference sequence). V lost 0 bases and J lost 2; bases outside the gene matches: 2. Here the CDR3 reads CASSYSGTGPYEQYF. DNA for the CDR3: TGTGCCAGCAGTTACTCTGGGACAGGGCCCTACGAGCAGTACTTC.

The rearrangement links TRBV7-8 to TRBJ2-7; TRBD2 agrees at 8 bases. V lost 5 bases, J lost 2 bases, and 5 bases stayed unmatched. The CDR3 runs to 14 residues. CDR1 and CDR2 from the germline V gene are SGHVS and FQNEAQ. The CDR3 DNA reads as TGTGCCAGCAGCCAGGGACTAGTTGCCTACGAGCAGTACTTC. The encoded protein is CASSQGLVAYEQYF.

The V and J genes are TRBV6-4 and TRBJ2-5; no definite D call. The CDR3 consists of 12 residues. The germline CDR1 and CDR2 sequences are MRHNA and SNTAGT. Trimming took 0 bases from V and 7 from J, leaving 6 bases between them. This CDR3 is CASSDSAGTQYF. The CDR3 nucleotides read TGTGCCAGCAGTGACTCGGCAGGGACCCAGTACTTC.

The rearrangement uses TRBV6-4 and TRBJ1-1, with no clear D. V lost 3 bases, J lost 0 bases, and 5 bases lay in between. CDR3 length: 13 residues. CDR1 and CDR2 (germline): MRHNA, SNTAGT. The CDR3 spells CASSEWLNTEAFF. The CDR3 DNA sequence: TGTGCCAGCAGTGAATGGCTGAACACTGAAGCTTTCTTT.

This clone was counted once. The chain couples TRBV20-1 to TRBJ2-7; D gene unclear. Germline CDR1 DFQATT, CDR2 SNEGSKA (reference sequence). Trimming took 4 bases from V and 0 from J, leaving 4 bases between them. This CDR3 is 11 amino acids long. The CDR3 here is CSAISSYEQYF. CDR3 nucleotides: TGCAGTGCTATCAGCTCCTACGAGCAGTACTTC.

In the case of this clone: Mismatch with germline at one junction end may stem from a read error. This chain connects TRBV29-1 to TRBJ2-7, with D possibly matching TRBD1 (5 bases). The CDR3 has 13 residues. The germline gives CDR1 SQVTM, CDR2 ANQGSEA. Here the CDR3 DNA reads TGCAGCATTGACCAGGGAAGCTCCTACGAGCAGTACTTC. Translating gives CSIDQGSSYEQYF.

The chain carries TRBV11-2 and TRBJ2-2, with TRBD2 matching 12 bases. Germline-derived CDR1 and CDR2 are SGHAT and FQNNGV. This CDR3 region has 17 residues. V lost 2 bases to trimming and J lost 6 bases; unmatched junction nucleotides: 7. DNA for the CDR3: TGTGCCAGCAGCTTACTAGCGGGGGGGCAGTGGGCCGGGGAGCTGTTTTTT. Protein product: CASSLLAGGQWAGELFF.

V usage is TRBV6-6 and J usage is TRBJ1-4; maybe TRBD1 (5 bases). The CDR3 sequence is 14 residues long. V was pared by 7 bases and J by 8 bases, with 17 bases between. Germline-derived CDR1 and CDR2 are MNHNY and SVGAGI (reference sequence). CDR3 protein: CASTAGQEGEKLFF. The CDR3 DNA reads as TGTGCCAGCACCGCAGGGCAGGAGGGAGAAAAACTGTTTTTT.